The 5 T cell receptor beta chains below all came from one sample that was sequenced in a study of patients and donors after allogeneic stem cell transplantation. TCRdb re-called the RT-PCR reads through MiXCR, storing one row per CDR3 protein. The table shows over 400,000 distinct CDR3 sequences, with around 16% occurring only once. Material: blood, either unsorted or a sorted T cell fraction (not recorded which). These receptors came from a human donor who was either an allogeneic HSCT recipient or a stem cell or donor lymphocyte infusion donor (not recorded which). It is not recorded whose cells these are; they may come from a transplant donor.

This clonotype was found a few times. V is TRBV5-5 and J is TRBJ1-4; D is ambiguous. The germline CDR1 and CDR2 sequences are SGHKS and YYEKEE (reference sequence). Trimming stripped 6 bases from V and 0 bases from J, with 6 bases between. This CDR3 is 13 amino acids long. The CDR3 loop is CASKVATNEKLFF. The CDR3 nucleotides read TGTGCCAGCAAAGTCGCAACTAATGAAAAACTGTTTTTT. Combining the CDR3 with reference TRBV5-5 and TRBJ1-4 gives the whole variable domain DAGVTQSPTHLIKTRGQQVTLRCSPISGHKSVSWYQQVLGQGPQFIFQYYEKEERGRGNFPDRFSARQFPNYSSELNVNALLLGDSALYLCASKVATNEKLFFGSGTQLSVL.

This clonotype was observed many times. The chain carries TRBV10-3 and TRBJ1-6; D not certain. This CDR3 region has 14 residues. The V end lost 3 bases, the J end lost 9 bases, and 12 bases lay between the germline ends. The V gene's germline CDR1 is ENHRY and CDR2 SYGVKD. The CDR3 sequence: CAISEGRTPSPLHF. CDR3 nucleotides: TGTGCCATCAGTGAAGGTCGAACCCCTTCACCCCTCCACTTT.

There are many counts of this clonotype. The V call is TRBV4-1, the J call TRBJ2-7; D unresolved. V was cut by 4 bases and J by 2 bases, with 21 bases left in between. Germline loops: CDR1 MGHRA, CDR2 YSYEKL. The CDR3 consists of 17 residues. CDR3 residues: CASSPLTLGKFPYEQYF. The CDR3, as DNA: TGCGCCAGCAGCCCTTTGACATTGGGGAAATTTCCCTACGAGCAGTACTTC.

This clonotype has ten or more counts. This sequence joins TRBV6-1 and TRBJ2-7, with 10 bases identical to TRBD1. J gave up 3 bases and V 6 bases, and 5 bases lay outside the gene matches. This CDR3 comprises 14 residues. Germline values: CDR1 MNHNS, CDR2 SASEGT. In nucleotides, the CDR3 is TGTGCCAGCAGCCAGACAGGGGGCATCTACGAGCAGTACTTC. Translated: CASSQTGGIYEQYF.

This chain joins TRBV27 and TRBJ2-7; tentatively, D is TRBD2 (6 bases). Germline V gene data show CDR1 as MNHEY and CDR2 as SMNVEV (reference sequence). Between the trimmed V and J ends, which lost 6 bases and 7 bases, there was a span of 16 bases. The CDR3 is made up of 13 amino acids. CDR3 bases: TGTGCCAGCAGAACGGGACTCTGGATGGAGCAGTACTTC. Its translation is CASRTGLWMEQYF.